These 4 T cell receptor beta chains came from one sample sequenced in a study of blood T cell repertoires in COVID-19. The protocol was immunoSEQ multiplex PCR, while the TCRdb copy is restricted to in-frame clones and leaves out a portion. The sample contains 100,000 or so clones, 88% of which appear only once. What was sequenced was peripheral blood. Receptors originate from a man in his fifties or sixties with acute or convalescent COVID-19.

The gene calls are TRBV7-9 and TRBJ2-6; a possible D gene is TRBD2 (5 bases). Trimming left V 5 bases short and J 0 bases short, with 14 bases between. This CDR3 spans 17 amino acids. Germline V gene sequence: CDR1 SEHNR, CDR2 FQNEAQ (reference sequence). The DNA of the CDR3 is TGTGCCAGCAGCCACCCCGACGGGGTCTCTGGGGCCAACGTCCTGACTTTC. Translation: CASSHPDGVSGANVLTF.

V is TRBV9 and J is TRBJ2-5; the match to TRBD2 covers 11 bases. Per the germline V gene, CDR1 is SGDLS and CDR2 is YYNGEE. After removal of 4 bases from V and 2 bases from J, the junction contained 4 bases not matched to a gene. This CDR3 is built from 15 residues. CDR3 sequence reads: CASSRLAGGQETQYF. CDR3 DNA: TGTGCCAGCAGCCGGCTAGCGGGAGGTCAAGAGACCCAGTACTTC.

In DNA, the CDR3 is TGTGCCAGCAGCCAACTTGCGGAGACCCAGTACTTC. Protein sequence: CASSQLAETQYF. This rearrangement joins TRBV3-1 (or the pseudogene TRBV3-2) to TRBJ2-5; D remains ambiguous. V lost 2 bases and J 5 bases, leaving 6 bases between the germline ends. Per germline, CDR1 LGHDT and CDR2 YNNKEL (reference sequence). The CDR3 is 12 amino acids.

CDR3: CSTWGGPTTEAFF. The CDR3 DNA reads as TGCAGCACCTGGGGGGGGCCAACCACTGAAGCTTTCTTT. The chain links TRBV29-1 to TRBJ1-1; D is possibly TRBD1 (6 bases). This CDR3 is 13 amino acids long. V dropped 8 bases and J dropped 4 bases, with 17 bases sitting between them. The germline gives CDR1 SQVTM, CDR2 ANQGSEA. Complete variable domain (other parts from reference TRBV29-1 and TRBJ1-1): SAVISQKPSRDICQRGTSLTIQCQVDSQVTMMFWYRQQPGQSLTLIATANQGSEATYESGFVIDKFPISRPNLTFSTLTVSNMSPEDSSIYLCSTWGGPTTEAFFGQGTRLTVV.